The entry that follows covers one T cell receptor beta chain sequence. Its matching antigen is unknown. The CDR3 is made up of 16 amino acids. Germline V gene sequence: CDR1 SGHRS, CDR2 YFSETQ. Deletions cut 6 bases from V and 6 bases from J, with 24 bases between. The data are from a study of cytomegalovirus exposure and HLA in healthy donors. From the roughly 110-subject validation cohort, which was separate from the roughly 670-subject first cohort, the donors were drawn. The table came from immunoSEQ multiplex PCR; TCRdb's copy has only in-frame clones and leaves some out. Altogether approximately 190,000 clones are present, around 80% being singletons, with the ten largest covering around an eighth. Study observations and caveats: Approximately 160 TCR beta chains were listed as cytomegalovirus-associated. In vitro assays verified that three CMV-associated chains recognized CMV antigens specifically. Many donors shared some public TCRs, even though most TCR sequences were rare.

V usage is TRBV5-1 and J usage is TRBJ2-5, with a tentative D call TRBD1 (6 bases). The sequencing sample was made of PBMCs. The sequence came from a woman in her twenties or thirties in good health and CMV-seropositive. CDR3 in DNA: TGCGCCAGCACCCCCTCGAATGACAGGAGATTACAGACCCAGTACTTC. Amino acids: CASTPSNDRRLQTQYF.